One sample yielded the 30 T cell receptor beta chains listed below, sequenced in a study of pediatric ulcerative colitis. Sequencing used immunoSEQ multiplex PCR; TCRdb keeps in-frame clones, though not all of them. This table has tens of thousands of clones, less than 80% appearing once. The rectum was sampled with one to two pinch biopsies at colonoscopy. Sequenced: gut tissue. All receptors derive from a boy between 10 and 17 years old with moderate ulcerative colitis.

The rearrangement uses TRBV7-9 and TRBJ2-5; D possibly matches TRBD1 or TRBD2 (5 bases each). Germline lookup yields CDR1 SEHNR and CDR2 FQNEAQ (reference sequence). This CDR3 region has 14 residues. With 0 bases removed from V and 10 bases from J, the gap between germline ends came to 15 bases. The CDR3 loop reads CASSLAGDGLDQYF. The CDR3 nucleotides read TGTGCCAGCAGCTTAGCTGGGGACGGCTTGGACCAGTACTTC.

This clone was observed a handful of times. This sequence joins TRBV7-8 and TRBJ1-1, with D possibly being TRBD1 (5 bases). From germline, CDR1 is SGHVS and CDR2 FQNEAQ. The CDR3 has 11 residues. Trimming left V 8 bases short and J 4 bases short, with 8 bases between. CDR3 residues: CASQGSTEAFF. The CDR3 nucleotides read TGTGCCAGCCAGGGATCCACTGAAGCTTTCTTT.

The chain recombines TRBV5-1 with TRBJ2-1; TRBD1 matches 10 bases. Trimming removed 4 bases from V and 10 bases from J; junction bases left unmatched: 14. The CDR3 is 16 residues long. CDR1 is SGHRS and CDR2 is YFSETQ in the germline V gene. CDR3 loop: CASSGPGQGTLGEQFF. The CDR3 bases are TGCGCCAGCAGCGGGCCGGGACAGGGGACTCTAGGCGAGCAGTTCTTC.

The chain links TRBV25-1 to TRBJ1-6; 7 positions agree with TRBD1. Germline lookup yields CDR1 MGHDK and CDR2 SYGVNS. J was trimmed by 3 bases and V by 4 bases; bases with no gene match: 3. The CDR3 runs 15 residues. CDR3 bases: TGTGCCAGCAGTGTGGGACAGCACTATAATTCACCCCTCCACTTT. Residues: CASSVGQHYNSPLHF.

V is TRBV5-4 and J is TRBJ2-3; no firm D call. The germline CDR1 and CDR2 sequences are SGHNT and YYREEE (reference sequence). The CDR3 spans 12 residues. V was clipped by 4 bases and J by 3 bases, with 6 bases between them. This chain's CDR3 is CASSPRTDTQYF. Here the CDR3 DNA reads TGTGCCAGCAGCCCCCGAACAGATACGCAGTATTTT.

This clone was observed a handful of times. The chain links TRBV19 to TRBJ2-2; D not resolved. Per germline, CDR1 LNHDA and CDR2 SQIVND (reference sequence). Trimming shortened V by 2 bases and J by 4 bases, and 5 bases separated the two germline ends. The CDR3 covers 13 residues. The CDR3 DNA reads as TGTGCCAGTAGTATAATGGTCACCGGGGAGCTGTTTTTT. This gives the protein CASSIMVTGELFF.

The V and J genes are TRBV7-9 and TRBJ2-2; D is uncertain. The CDR3 loop spans 14 amino acids. Trimming left V 10 bases short and J 2 bases short, with 14 bases between. The germline CDR1 and CDR2 sequences are SEHNR and FQNEAQ (reference sequence). The CDR3 sequence: CATKQGPNTGELFF. Here the CDR3 DNA reads TGTGCCACTAAACAAGGGCCAAACACCGGGGAGCTGTTTTTT.

This clone was seen more than once but under ten times. The rearrangement uses TRBV6-5 and TRBJ1-1; D is ambiguous. The CDR3 is 13 amino acids. Trimming removed 8 bases at V and 4 bases at J, with 14 bases between. Germline V lookup: CDR1 MNHEY, CDR2 SVGAGI. CDR3 sequence (DNA): TGTGCCAGCCACCCCCTTCGAAGCACTGAAGCTTTCTTT. Its protein product is CASHPLRSTEAFF.

The genes are TRBV4-2 and TRBJ2-3; 12 bases line up with TRBD2. The CDR3 is 16 residues long. Trimming removed 1 base from V and 10 bases from J; junction bases left unmatched: 9. Germline V gene lookup returns CDR1 LGHNA and CDR2 YNFKEQ. The CDR3 DNA reads TGTGCCAGCAGCCAAGCTTGGACTAGCGGGGCCCCACCGCAGTATTTT. Translation: CASSQAWTSGAPPQYF.

The chain joins TRBV2 to TRBJ1-5, with unresolved D. Germline values: CDR1 SNHLY, CDR2 FYNNEI. CDR3 size: 15 residues. V was cut by 2 bases and J by 0 bases, with 8 bases left in between. CDR3 protein: CASSELLYSNQPQHF. CDR3 nucleotide sequence: TGTGCCAGCAGTGAATTGCTTTATAGCAATCAGCCCCAGCATTTT.

The table lists this clone with a few counts. The chain couples TRBV6-5 to TRBJ2-7; 8 nucleotides align to TRBD1. The CDR3 loop spans 14 amino acids. The germline CDR1 and CDR2 sequences are MNHEY and SVGAGI. Trimming removed 6 bases from V and 3 bases from J; junction bases left unmatched: 7. CDR3 bases: TGTGCCAGCAGGCCGGCAGGGGGCGGCTACGAGCAGTACTTC. Its protein is CASRPAGGGYEQYF.

This clone has just a few counts. This sequence joins TRBV5-6 and TRBJ2-7; either TRBD1 or TRBD2 may fit D (5 bases each). This CDR3 contains 11 residues. Germline V gene data show CDR1 as SGHDT and CDR2 as YYEEEE. V dropped 1 base and J dropped 7 bases, with 6 bases sitting between them. The DNA of the CDR3 is TGTGCCAGCAGCTTGTGGGGGGAGCAGTACTTC. Amino acid sequence: CASSLWGEQYF. Drawing the rest from reference TRBV5-6 and TRBJ2-7, the complete variable domain is DAGVTQSPTHLIKTRGQQVTLRCSPKSGHDTVSWYQQALGQGPQFIFQYYEEEERQRGNFPDRFSGHQFPNYSSELNVNALLLGDSALYLCASSLWGEQYFGPGTRLTVT.

The chain carries TRBV30 and TRBJ1-6, with a tentative D call TRBD1 (6 bases). The germline V gene encodes CDR1 GTSNPN and CDR2 SVGIG (reference sequence). The CDR3 is made up of 14 amino acids. The V end lost 3 bases, the J end lost 8 bases, and 14 bases lay between the germline ends. The CDR3 sequence is CAWSRGQRDSPLHF. The CDR3 nucleotides are TGTGCCTGGAGCCGAGGACAGAGAGATTCACCCCTCCACTTT.

The table lists this clone with a few counts. The CDR3 is CAISESGYGYTF. The CDR3 coding sequence is TGTGCCATCAGTGAGTCTGGCTATGGCTACACCTTC. The chain combines TRBV10-3 with TRBJ1-2; D remains unclear. The CDR3 is 12 amino acids. Trimming pared 0 bases from V and 4 bases from J, leaving 3 bases between. The germline V gene encodes CDR1 ENHRY and CDR2 SYGVKD.

The gene calls are TRBV9 and TRBJ1-1; D unresolved. The CDR3 consists of 14 residues. Trimming took off 0 bases at V and 6 bases at J, with 12 bases between the two ends. The germline V gene has CDR1 SGDLS and CDR2 YYNGEE. In nucleotides, the CDR3 is TGTGCCAGCAGCGTAGGAGAAAGGGCCGCTGAAGCTTTCTTT. Translation: CASSVGERAAEAFF.

The V call is TRBV7-7, the J call TRBJ2-1, with a weak D call TRBD2 (5 bases). The germline CDR1 and CDR2 sequences are SSHAT and FNYEAQ (reference sequence). CDR3 size: 14 residues. V gave up 3 bases and J gave up 8 bases, with 14 bases separating them. CDR3 protein: CASSFAGIEDEQFF. Written as DNA, the CDR3 is TGTGCCAGCAGCTTTGCCGGGATAGAGGATGAGCAGTTCTTC.

This clone was observed a few times. This sequence joins TRBV9 and TRBJ2-5, with 8 bases that match TRBD2. After removal of 3 bases from V and 4 bases from J, the junction contained 11 bases not matched to a gene. Germline loops: CDR1 SGDLS, CDR2 YYNGEE. This CDR3 is 16 amino acids long. CDR3 in DNA: TGTGCCAGCAGCGCTCGAGCGGGGGACCTACCAGAGACCCAGTACTTC. Protein: CASSARAGDLPETQYF.

V and J are TRBV5-8 and TRBJ2-5; the D gene could be TRBD1 or TRBD2 (5 bases each). V was pared by 4 bases and J by 2 bases, with 12 bases between. The CDR3 loop spans 14 amino acids. Germline CDR1 is SGHTS and CDR2 is YDEGEE. The CDR3 DNA reads TGTGCCAGCAGCCAACCGGGACCTCAAGAGACCCAGTACTTC. Translated, it gives CASSQPGPQETQYF.

V and J are TRBV5-1 and TRBJ2-1, with TRBD2 identical over 7 bases. This CDR3 spans 17 amino acids. The V gene's germline CDR1 is SGHRS and CDR2 YFSETQ. V lost 1 base and J lost 1; bases outside the gene matches: 8. This CDR3 is CASSLRSSGLSYNEQFF. The CDR3 nucleotides are TGCGCCAGCAGCTTGAGGTCTAGCGGACTTTCCTACAATGAGCAGTTCTTC.

The table lists this clone with a count of one. V and J are TRBV5-6 and TRBJ2-5; 8 bases line up with TRBD2. The V segment lost 1 base and the J segment 1 base; nucleotides outside the gene matches: 3. Germline V gene sequence: CDR1 SGHDT, CDR2 YYEEEE. The CDR3 loop spans 15 amino acids. DNA of the CDR3: TGTGCCAGCAGCTTGTATCTAGCGGGCCAAGAGACCCAGTACTTC. Its protein product is CASSLYLAGQETQYF.

This clone was recorded only once. This chain joins TRBV6-6 and TRBJ2-1, with 9 bases identical to TRBD1. CDR1 is MNHNY, CDR2 SVGAGI, per germline (reference sequence). The ends lost 0 bases at V and 6 bases at J; junction bases unmatched: 3. The CDR3 is 15 amino acids. CDR3 residues: CASSYSGQGINEQFF. As DNA, the CDR3 is TGTGCCAGCAGTTACTCGGGACAGGGCATCAATGAGCAGTTCTTC.

The V gene is TRBV28, the J gene TRBJ2-3; TRBD1 is a possible D gene (5 bases). The CDR3 is 17 amino acids. Germline lookup yields CDR1 MDHEN and CDR2 SYDVKM. Trimming left V 3 bases short and J 0 bases short, with 16 bases between. The CDR3 protein is CASSFSARGDSTDTQYF. The CDR3 DNA reads TGTGCCAGCAGTTTTTCAGCTAGGGGTGATAGCACAGATACGCAGTATTTT. The variable domain in full, with the rest retrieved from reference TRBV28 and TRBJ2-3, is DVKVTQSSRYLVKRTGEKVFLECVQDMDHENMFWYRQDPGLGLRLIYFSYDVKMKEKGDIPEGYSVSREKKERFSLILESASTNQTSMYLCASSFSARGDSTDTQYFGPGTRLTVL.

The sample holds a few counts of this clone. This chain connects TRBV2 to TRBJ2-3; D ambiguous. Germline CDR1 is SNHLY and CDR2 is FYNNEI. The CDR3 loop spans 15 amino acids. V gave up 8 bases and J gave up 4 bases, with 19 bases separating them. CDR3 sequence: CASPPPSSMPDTQYF. The CDR3 DNA is TGTGCCAGCCCTCCCCCCTCTAGTATGCCAGATACGCAGTATTTT.

This clone was picked up a small number of times. The chain combines TRBV7-2 with TRBJ1-6; weak D call: TRBD1 (5 bases). Trimming stripped 1 base from V and 10 bases from J, with 14 bases between. Germline lookup yields CDR1 SGHTA and CDR2 FQGNSA. The length of the CDR3 is 15 residues. CDR3: CASSLGGRVRSPLHF. The CDR3 DNA sequence: TGTGCCAGCAGCTTAGGTGGCAGGGTGAGGTCACCCCTCCACTTT.

The CDR3 spells CASSLWVGEEQYF. CDR3 DNA: TGCGCCAGCAGCTTGTGGGTAGGGGAAGAGCAGTACTTC. J is TRBJ2-7 and V is TRBV5-1; D is possibly TRBD1 (5 bases). This CDR3 is 13 amino acids long. V lost 1 base and J 7 bases, leaving 12 bases between the germline ends. Germline lookup yields CDR1 SGHRS and CDR2 YFSETQ.

V gene TRBV5-1 combines with J gene TRBJ1-2, with 12 bases aligning to TRBD1. CDR3 length: 18 residues. In germline, CDR1 is SGHRS, CDR2 YFSETQ. The V gene end was trimmed by 4 bases and the J gene end by 8 bases; junction bases not matched to a gene: 18. CDR3 in amino acids: CASSPAGTGGAVSGGYTF. CDR3 nucleotides: TGCGCCAGCAGCCCTGCCGGGACAGGGGGCGCGGTATCAGGAGGCTACACCTTC.

The chain links TRBV10-3 to TRBJ2-5, with 10 positions matching TRBD2. CDR3 length: 16 amino acids. CDR1 is ENHRY, CDR2 SYGVKD, per germline. The V gene end was trimmed by 4 bases and the J gene end by 4 bases; junction bases not matched to a gene: 9. CDR3 residues: CAISGQRGGGGETQYF. As DNA, the CDR3 is TGTGCCATCAGTGGGCAGCGGGGGGGCGGCGGAGAGACCCAGTACTTC.

This clone has more than one count but fewer than ten. The sample contains more than one DNA sequence encoding this CDR3. CDR3 protein: CASSEGLAGGADTQYF. The CDR3 region has the DNA TGTGCCAGCAGCGAGGGACTAGCGGGAGGGGCAGATACGCAGTATTTT. V usage is TRBV9 and J usage is TRBJ2-3, with TRBD2 matching over 16 bases. With 3 bases clipped from V and 4 bases from J, the junction kept 2 bases outside the gene matches. Germline V gene lookup returns CDR1 SGDLS and CDR2 YYNGEE. The CDR3 totals 16 residues.

The sample holds a few counts of this clone. This rearrangement joins TRBV7-9 to TRBJ2-2; D unclear. V lost 5 bases and J 0 bases, leaving 10 bases between the germline ends. The CDR3 length is 15 residues. The germline V gene has CDR1 SEHNR and CDR2 FQNEAQ (reference sequence). The CDR3 DNA reads as TGTGCCAGCAGCCCAAACACAGCGAACACCGGGGAGCTGTTTTTT. Protein product: CASSPNTANTGELFF.

This chain joins TRBV9 and TRBJ2-2, with 11 bases matching TRBD2. The CDR3 contains 17 residues. V shed 0 bases, J shed 6 bases, and the junction held 7 bases outside the gene matches. Germline CDR1 SGDLS, CDR2 YYNGEE. The CDR3 is CASSVGLAGSEAGELFF. CDR3 in DNA: TGTGCCAGCAGCGTAGGACTAGCGGGGAGTGAAGCCGGGGAGCTGTTTTTT.